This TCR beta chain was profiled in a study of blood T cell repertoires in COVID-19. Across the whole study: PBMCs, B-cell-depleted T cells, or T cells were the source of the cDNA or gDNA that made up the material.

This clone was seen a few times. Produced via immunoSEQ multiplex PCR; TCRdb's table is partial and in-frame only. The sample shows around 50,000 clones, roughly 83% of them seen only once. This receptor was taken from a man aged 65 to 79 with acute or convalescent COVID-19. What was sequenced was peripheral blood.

The CDR3 loop is CATSRGDTNEKLFF. In DNA form, the CDR3 reads TGTGCCACCAGCAGAGGGGACACGAATGAAAAACTGTTTTTT. The chain joins TRBV15 to TRBJ1-4; D might be TRBD1 (6 bases). The CDR3 runs to 14 residues. Trimming pared 1 base from V and 5 bases from J, leaving 8 bases between. The V gene's germline CDR1 is LNHNV and CDR2 YYDKDF (reference sequence). The full variable domain, with the rest looked up from reference TRBV15 and TRBJ1-4, is DAMVIQNPRYQVTQFGKPVTLSCSQTLNHNVMYWYQQKSSQAPKLLFHYYDKDFNNEADTPDNFQSRRPNTSFCFLDIRSPGLGDTAMYLCATSRGDTNEKLFFGSGTQLSVL.